This T cell receptor (beta chain) was captured by sequencing in a study of blood T cell repertoires in COVID-19. On the study more broadly: From T cells, B-cell-depleted T cells, or PBMCs came the material, which was cDNA or gDNA.

The data were produced by immunoSEQ multiplex PCR, yet TCRdb's version contains in-frame clones alone and is incomplete. The sample yields some 160,000 clones, over 75% seen once. The CDR3 is 17 amino acids. Germline CDR1 reads LGHNA; CDR2 reads YNFKEQ. V dropped 1 base and J dropped 0; count of bases not matched to a gene: 6. The rearrangement links TRBV4-2 to TRBJ1-3; TRBD1 matches 7 bases. Sequences were obtained from peripheral blood. The source is a man in his 70s with active or convalescent COVID-19. CDR3 protein: CASSQGFRGASGNTIYF. The CDR3 DNA reads TGTGCCAGCAGCCAAGGCTTCAGGGGGGCCTCTGGAAACACCATATATTTT.